The subject of this entry is one T cell receptor beta chain. Libraries were prepared by immunoSEQ multiplex PCR; TCRdb keeps only in-frame clonotypes and omits some of them. The data hold about 320,000 clones, with approximately 90% observed a single time. The CDR3 is 15 amino acids. Trimming removed 4 bases from V and 6 bases from J, with 21 bases in between. In germline, CDR1 is GTSNPN, CDR2 SVGIG (reference sequence). The source of the sample is a study of blood T cell repertoires in COVID-19. Those who participated ranged in age from roughly 18 to 95 years and resided in approximately 23 US areas. Each participant's cohort was designated according to participant-reported clinical history. Recovered Cohort 3 donors showed two negative PCRs, clearance, or symptom resolution.

The chain carries TRBV30 and TRBJ2-5; tentatively, D is TRBD2 (7 bases). Sequencing input: PBMCs or T cells enriched from blood (not recorded which). The receptor was derived from a woman in her late teens or twenties who had recovered from COVID-19. The CDR3, as DNA: TGTGCCTGGACCCTCCCAAGGGGGGGCGGACAGACCCAGTACTTC. Protein product: CAWTLPRGGGQTQYF.